One and the same sample provided the 15 T cell receptor beta chains below, sequenced in a study of T cell responses to AZD1222 COVID-19 vaccine. TCRdb's copy holds only in-frame clones and misses some; the assay was immunoSEQ multiplex PCR. Among about 130,000 clones listed, 90% were seen once. This specimen was peripheral blood, taken on day 0 of MenACWY control vaccination. These TCRs come from an adult in good health.

This rearrangement joins TRBV5-6 to TRBJ2-2, with 7 bases that match TRBD2. The V gene's germline CDR1 is SGHDT and CDR2 YYEEEE. Unmatched junction bases numbered 8, after V lost 6 bases and J lost 0 bases. CDR3 size: 16 residues. CDR3 sequence: CASTLTRGANTGELFF. CDR3 DNA: TGTGCCAGCACCCTCACCCGGGGGGCGAACACCGGGGAGCTGTTTTTT.

The chain is built from TRBV6-5 and TRBJ1-6, with D uncertain. Germline loops: CDR1 MNHEY, CDR2 SVGAGI. Trimming pared 0 bases from V and 10 bases from J, leaving 7 bases between. The CDR3 extends over 13 amino acids. This chain's CDR3 is CASSYSLASPLHF. The CDR3 nucleotides are TGTGCCAGCAGTTACTCGTTGGCCTCACCCCTCCACTTT.

This clone is a singleton in its sample. The chain employs TRBV2 and TRBJ2-1, with TRBD1 identical over 7 bases. This CDR3 comprises 14 residues. The V segment lost 3 bases and the J segment 8 bases; nucleotides outside the gene matches: 7. The germline CDR1 and CDR2 sequences are SNHLY and FYNNEI. CDR3 residues: CASSDDRVGDEQFF. Written as DNA, the CDR3 is TGTGCCAGCAGTGACGACAGGGTAGGGGATGAGCAGTTCTTC.

The chain combines TRBV11-2 with TRBJ1-1; TRBD1 is a possible D gene (5 bases). Germline values: CDR1 SGHAT, CDR2 FQNNGV. The CDR3 totals 13 residues. Trimming pared 3 bases from V and 6 bases from J, leaving 11 bases between. Written as DNA, the CDR3 is TGTGCCAGCAGCTTTTCAGGGAGCGCTGAAGCTTTCTTT. This encodes CASSFSGSAEAFF.

V gene TRBV18 combines with J gene TRBJ1-5; 7 bases fit TRBD1. With 5 bases clipped from V and 6 bases from J, the junction kept 7 bases outside the gene matches. The germline V gene encodes CDR1 KGHSH and CDR2 LQKENI. The CDR3 loop spans 14 amino acids. CDR3 DNA: TGTGCCAGCTCAACACAGGGGCGCGGTCAGCCCCAGCATTTT. Protein sequence: CASSTQGRGQPQHF.

This clone has more than one count but fewer than ten. The V call is TRBV5-1, the J call TRBJ2-7; 7 bases align to TRBD2. J was trimmed by 1 base and V by 0 bases; bases with no gene match: 10. Germline CDR1 and CDR2: SGHRS and YFSETQ. The length of the CDR3 is 17 residues. The CDR3 region is CASSLGKVLAESYEQYF. CDR3 DNA: TGCGCCAGCAGCTTGGGCAAAGTTCTAGCGGAATCCTACGAGCAGTACTTC.

The rearrangement uses TRBV10-1 and TRBJ2-1, with 8 bases fitting TRBD1. This CDR3 has 13 residues. Germline values: CDR1 WNHNN, CDR2 SYGVQD (reference sequence). The trim removed 8 bases at V and 7 bases at J, leaving 7 bases unmatched. The CDR3 region is CASFWTGINEQFF. The CDR3 DNA reads TGCGCCAGCTTTTGGACAGGGATAAATGAGCAGTTCTTC.

This sequence joins TRBV15 and TRBJ2-1, with unresolved D. V was cut by 1 base and J by 7 bases, with 5 bases left in between. This CDR3 is built from 12 residues. Per the germline V gene, CDR1 is LNHNV and CDR2 is YYDKDF (reference sequence). The CDR3 DNA follows: TGTGCCACCAGCAGAGCTGTGAATGAGCAGTTCTTC. Translation: CATSRAVNEQFF.

This clone was counted a single time. The chain is built from TRBV4-3 and TRBJ2-6; 7 bases agree with TRBD1. Germline CDR1 LGHNA, CDR2 YSLEER. Trimming removed 3 bases from V and 0 bases from J; junction bases left unmatched: 2. The CDR3 extends over 16 amino acids. CDR3 nucleotides: TGCGCCAGCAGCCAGGACAGGTCCTCTGGGGCCAACGTCCTGACTTTC. Its protein product is CASSQDRSSGANVLTF.

The chain combines TRBV7-9 with TRBJ2-2, with D maybe TRBD1 (6 bases). Germline assignment: CDR1 SEHNR and CDR2 FQNEAQ (reference sequence). CDR3 length: 15 residues. The V end was cut by 0 bases, the J end by 5 bases, with 10 bases between. The CDR3 bases are TGTGCCAGCAGCTTAGCGGGACAAGTGACCGGGGAGCTGTTTTTT. Amino acids: CASSLAGQVTGELFF. The whole variable domain, remainder taken from reference TRBV7-9 and TRBJ2-2, is DTGVSQNPRHKITKRGQNVTFRCDPISEHNRLYWYRQTLGQGPEFLTYFQNEAQLEKSRLLSDRFSAERPKGSFSTLEIQRTEQGDSAMYLCASSLAGQVTGELFFGEGSRLTVL.

This clone appeared a single time. The chain recombines TRBV6-5 with TRBJ2-7; D gene unclear. Germline V gene lookup returns CDR1 MNHEY and CDR2 SVGAGI. This CDR3 contains 14 residues. V was cut by 0 bases and J by 0 bases, with 6 bases left in between. The CDR3, as DNA: TGTGCCAGCAGTTACTCTCAGGACTCCTACGAGCAGTACGTC. Translating it yields CASSYSQDSYEQYV.

The V gene is TRBV9, the J gene TRBJ2-1, with D perhaps being TRBD1 or TRBD2 (5 bases each). V lost 3 bases, J lost 9 bases, and 28 bases lay in between. Germline CDR1 and CDR2: SGDLS and YYNGEE. The CDR3 runs to 18 residues. As DNA, the CDR3 is TGTGCCAGCAGCGGTCATGAGGGGCGGGCGCCTTCGGCGGGTGAGCAGTTCTTC. Its translation: CASSGHEGRAPSAGEQFF.

The gene calls are TRBV7-2 and TRBJ1-2, with 8 bases identical to TRBD1. V shed 3 bases and J 7 bases; nucleotides not matched to a gene: 4. The CDR3 runs 13 residues. Per germline, CDR1 SGHTA and CDR2 FQGNSA. This CDR3 is CASSFQGAGGYTF. In nucleotides, the CDR3 is TGTGCCAGCAGCTTCCAGGGGGCGGGTGGCTACACCTTC.

CDR3 region: CAISEVPVEREVGTDTQYF. Here the CDR3 DNA reads TGTGCCATCAGTGAGGTTCCCGTAGAGCGGGAGGTGGGCACAGATACGCAGTATTTT. V and J are TRBV10-3 and TRBJ2-3; 9 bases line up with TRBD2. Germline CDR1 and CDR2: ENHRY and SYGVKD. There are 19 residues in the CDR3. The V segment lost 2 bases and the J segment 1 base; nucleotides outside the gene matches: 13.

The chain combines TRBV15 with TRBJ1-6, with a tentative D call TRBD1 (5 bases). V was cut by 3 bases and J by 4 bases, with 10 bases left in between. Germline V gene sequence: CDR1 LNHNV, CDR2 YYDKDF (reference sequence). There are 15 residues in the CDR3. The CDR3 here is CATSSRGGYNSPLHF. DNA for the CDR3: TGTGCCACCAGCAGCCGGGGCGGGTATAATTCACCCCTCCACTTT.